Presented here are 10 T cell receptor beta chains from one specimen sequenced in a study of cytomegalovirus exposure and HLA in healthy donors. Clones were read by immunoSEQ multiplex PCR, and TCRdb kept only the in-frame ones, dropping some. The data show 71,000 or so clones, around 96% seen once. Specimen: PBMCs. The receptors derive from a man aged 18 to 29 in good health and CMV-seropositive.

This clone was recorded once. This rearrangement joins TRBV2 to TRBJ2-5; tentatively, D is TRBD2 (7 bases). V lost 8 bases and J 2 bases, leaving 9 bases between the germline ends. The CDR3 extends over 12 amino acids. The V gene's germline CDR1 is SNHLY and CDR2 FYNNEI. The CDR3 DNA follows: TGTGCCAGCGGGAGGGGGCAAGAGACCCAGTACTTC. Its protein product is CASGRGQETQYF. Variable domain in full (rest from reference TRBV2 and TRBJ2-5): EPEVTQTPSHQVTQMGQEVILRCVPISNHLYFYWYRQILGQKVEFLVSFYNNEISEKSEIFDDQFSVERPDGSNFTLKIRSTKLEDSAMYFCASGRGQETQYFGPGTRLLVL.

The V gene is TRBV29-1, the J gene TRBJ2-5; no firm D call. With 6 bases removed from V and 2 bases from J, the gap between germline ends came to 13 bases. The CDR3 spans 13 residues. Germline CDR1 reads SQVTM; CDR2 reads ANQGSEA. In DNA form, the CDR3 reads TGCAGCGTGGCCCCTAGTGGACAAGAGACCCAGTACTTC. Amino acid sequence: CSVAPSGQETQYF.

This clone was seen a handful of times. The J gene is TRBJ2-3, the V gene TRBV7-8; 14 bases are shared with TRBD2. Germline V lookup: CDR1 SGHVS, CDR2 FQNEAQ. This CDR3 spans 19 amino acids. V gave up 7 bases and J gave up 3 bases; unmatched junction bases: 15. This chain's CDR3 is CASTKGLAGGSSWTDTQYF. CDR3 nucleotide sequence: TGTGCCAGCACCAAAGGACTAGCGGGAGGCTCGAGCTGGACAGATACGCAGTATTTT.

The chain carries TRBV5-1 and TRBJ2-5, with D tentatively TRBD1 (7 bases). This CDR3 region has 14 residues. Trimming left V 1 base short and J 5 bases short, with 12 bases between. CDR1 is SGHRS and CDR2 is YFSETQ in the germline V gene. The CDR3 loop is CASSLPGGTETQYF. CDR3 in DNA: TGCGCCAGCAGCTTGCCAGGGGGGACGGAGACCCAGTACTTC.

The chain couples TRBV5-4 to TRBJ2-3; maybe TRBD2 (6 bases). CDR1 and CDR2 (germline): SGHNT, YYREEE (reference sequence). With 6 bases removed from V and 6 bases from J, the gap between germline ends came to 20 bases. The CDR3 consists of 15 residues. CDR3 region: CASINTVGGTDTQYF. CDR3 nucleotide sequence: TGTGCCAGCATTAACACCGTCGGGGGTACCGATACGCAGTATTTT.

The rearrangement joins TRBV2 to TRBJ2-2; D possibly corresponds to TRBD2 (7 bases). The CDR3 totals 15 residues. Germline CDR1 SNHLY, CDR2 FYNNEI. The V end was cut by 5 bases, the J end by 6 bases, with 16 bases between. The CDR3 spells CASSWGGRVPGELFF. DNA of the CDR3: TGTGCCAGCAGTTGGGGGGGCCGGGTTCCCGGGGAGCTGTTTTTT.

This chain's CDR3 is CASSLVGTGYDGGYTF. Written as DNA, the CDR3 is TGTGCCAGCAGTTTAGTTGGGACAGGGTACGACGGTGGCTACACCTTC. V usage is TRBV28 and J usage is TRBJ1-2; 9 positions agree with TRBD1. The CDR3 loop spans 16 amino acids. The J segment lost 7 bases and the V segment lost 2 bases, leaving 11 bases of the junction unmatched. The V gene's germline CDR1 is MDHEN and CDR2 SYDVKM.

The chain couples TRBV13 to TRBJ1-5; D is perhaps TRBD1 (6 bases). The CDR3 length is 15 residues. The ends were cut back, 6 bases at V and 4 bases at J, with 16 bases in the middle. The germline V gene has CDR1 PRHDT and CDR2 FYEKMQ (reference sequence). The CDR3 DNA is TGTGCCAGCAGTACTGGGGGCCGGATTAATCAGCCCCAGCATTTT. Its translation is CASSTGGRINQPQHF. Drawing the rest from reference TRBV13 and TRBJ1-5, the complete variable domain is AAGVIQSPRHLIKEKRETATLKCYPIPRHDTVYWYQQGPGQDPQFLISFYEKMQSDKGSIPDRFSAQQFSDYHSELNMSSLELGDSALYFCASSTGGRINQPQHFGDGTRLSIL.

J is TRBJ2-7 and V is TRBV27; the D gene is possibly TRBD1 (6 bases). The V end was cut by 5 bases, the J end by 1 base, with 15 bases between. From germline, CDR1 is MNHEY and CDR2 SMNVEV (reference sequence). The CDR3 has 15 residues. CDR3 loop: CASSRTQGSSYEQYF. The CDR3 DNA reads TGTGCCAGCAGTCGAACACAGGGTTCGTCCTACGAGCAGTACTTC.

The CDR3: CASRGRSGSGGYTF. Here the CDR3 DNA reads TGTGCCAGCAGGGGGAGGTCGGGGAGTGGTGGCTACACCTTC. This chain joins TRBV2 and TRBJ1-2; no firm D call. CDR1 is SNHLY, CDR2 FYNNEI, per germline. The CDR3 has 14 residues. Trimming cost V 6 bases and J 7 bases, with 18 bases left between them.